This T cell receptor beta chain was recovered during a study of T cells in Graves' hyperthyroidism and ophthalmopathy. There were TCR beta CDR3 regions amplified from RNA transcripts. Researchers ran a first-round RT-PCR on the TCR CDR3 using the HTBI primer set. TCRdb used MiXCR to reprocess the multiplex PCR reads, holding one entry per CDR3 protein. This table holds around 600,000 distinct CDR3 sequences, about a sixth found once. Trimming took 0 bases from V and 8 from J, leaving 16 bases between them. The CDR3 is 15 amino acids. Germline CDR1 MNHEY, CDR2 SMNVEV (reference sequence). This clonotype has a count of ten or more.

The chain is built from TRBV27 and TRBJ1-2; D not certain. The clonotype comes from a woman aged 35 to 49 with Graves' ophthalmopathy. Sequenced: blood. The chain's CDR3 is CASSLSGGRLRGYTF. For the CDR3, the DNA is TGTGCCAGCAGTTTATCGGGAGGACGGCTTCGGGGCTACACCTTC.